A single sample is the source of the 30 T cell receptor beta chains below, sequenced in a study of neurological immune-mediated disorders. TCRdb reprocessed the 5' RACE reads via MiXCR and lists one record per CDR3 protein. The data show about 22,000 distinct CDR3 sequences, around 15% seen once. Sequences were obtained from CD8+ T cells from blood. These receptors were taken from a woman aged 18-29 years with multiple sclerosis.

This clonotype came up many times. This rearrangement joins TRBV20-1 to TRBJ1-3; D is perhaps TRBD1 (6 bases). The germline V gene encodes CDR1 DFQATT and CDR2 SNEGSKA (reference sequence). The CDR3 length is 15 residues. The V end was cut by 1 base, the J end by 2 bases, with 12 bases between. CDR3 nucleotide sequence: TGCAGTGCTAGAGGTTCTCAGGGGACTGGAAACACCATATATTTT. Its translation is CSARGSQGTGNTIYF.

This clonotype was picked up one time. The J gene is TRBJ1-6, the V gene TRBV20-1, with no clear D. Germline-derived CDR1 and CDR2 are DFQATT and SNEGSKA (reference sequence). V was clipped by 0 bases and J by 7 bases, with 7 bases between them. The CDR3 has 13 amino acids. For the CDR3, the DNA is TGCAGTGCTAGAGATTTGGGGAATTCACCCCTCCACTTT. Its protein is CSARDLGNSPLHF.

This clonotype was seen many times. The chain recombines TRBV6-5 with TRBJ2-1; TRBD1 matches at 10 bases. Looked up from germline, CDR1 is MNHEY and CDR2 is SVGAGI. CDR3 length equals 16 residues. The trim removed 2 bases at V and 4 bases at J, leaving 5 bases unmatched. In DNA form, the CDR3 reads TGTGCCAGCAGTTACGGGACAGGGGCCTTATACAATGAGCAGTTCTTC. It yields the protein CASSYGTGALYNEQFF.

The table lists this clonotype with many counts. The chain recombines TRBV5-5 with TRBJ1-1, with D unresolved. The CDR3 runs to 14 residues. Germline loops: CDR1 SGHKS, CDR2 YYEKEE (reference sequence). Deletions cut 4 bases from V and 4 bases from J, with 14 bases between. The CDR3 sequence: CASSPAGDSTEAFF. Here the CDR3 DNA reads TGTGCCAGCAGCCCGGCGGGAGACTCCACTGAAGCTTTCTTT.

This clonotype was observed many times. At one of its ends the junction is not consistent with the germline gene, which may arise from a read error. The rearrangement uses TRBV29-1 and TRBJ2-7, with D possibly being TRBD2 (6 bases). The length of the CDR3 is 12 residues. In germline, CDR1 is SQVTM, CDR2 ANQGSEA. As DNA, the CDR3 is TGCAGCGTGGAAGCGGGCTCCTACGAGCAGTACTTC. It translates to CSVEAGSYEQYF.

This clonotype is medium-sized by share. V gene TRBV28 combines with J gene TRBJ1-5, with D uncertain. Germline values: CDR1 MDHEN, CDR2 SYDVKM. This CDR3 spans 13 amino acids. V lost 5 bases to trimming and J lost 8 bases, with 13 bases between them. The CDR3 sequence is CASSTRSGEPQHF. The CDR3 DNA sequence: TGTGCCAGCAGTACCCGGTCAGGCGAGCCCCAGCATTTT. The full variable domain, in which reference TRBV28 and TRBJ1-5 provide the parts outside the CDR3, is DVKVTQSSRYLVKRTGEKVFLECVQDMDHENMFWYRQDPGLGLRLIYFSYDVKMKEKGDIPEGYSVSREKKERFSLILESASTNQTSMYLCASSTRSGEPQHFGDGTRLSIL.

The table lists this clonotype with many counts. The chain is built from TRBV12-3 or TRBV12-4 and TRBJ2-1, with 11 bases aligning to TRBD2. The CDR3 has 18 residues. After removal of 2 bases from V and 8 bases from J, the junction contained 14 bases not matched to a gene. The CDR3: CASSLNSGRAALTDEQFF. For the CDR3, the DNA is TGTGCCAGCAGTTTAAATAGCGGGAGGGCCGCTTTGACCGATGAGCAGTTCTTC.

This clonotype was seen ten or more times. J is TRBJ2-1 and V is TRBV18, with D possibly matching TRBD1 (7 bases). Trimming cost V 6 bases and J 8 bases, with 11 bases left between them. The CDR3 runs to 12 residues. Germline V gene lookup returns CDR1 KGHSH and CDR2 LQKENI. CDR3 DNA sequence: TGTGCCAGCTCCCAGGGGGGCGATGAGCAGTTCTTC. Translated: CASSQGGDEQFF.

This clonotype is medium-sized within its sample. The genes are TRBV6-2 or TRBV6-3 and TRBJ1-6; unclear D gene. The V end lost 7 bases, the J end lost 7 bases, and 11 bases lay between the germline ends. The CDR3 consists of 13 residues. In germline, CDR1 is MNHEY, CDR2 SVGEGT. This chain's CDR3 is CASTGQENSPLHF. The CDR3 DNA follows: TGTGCCAGCACCGGTCAGGAAAATTCACCCCTCCACTTT.

Sample share makes this clonotype medium-sized. The V call is TRBV3-1, the J call TRBJ1-5, with D unclear. Trimming removed 0 bases from V and 2 bases from J, with 8 bases in between. CDR3 length equals 15 residues. Germline lookup yields CDR1 LGHDT and CDR2 YNNKEL (reference sequence). CDR3 protein: CASSQDRGGNQPQHF. As DNA, the CDR3 is TGTGCCAGCAGCCAAGACCGGGGTGGCAATCAGCCCCAGCATTTT.

This clonotype was counted at least ten times. The J gene is TRBJ2-7, the V gene TRBV5-1; 7 bases are shared with TRBD1. The ends lost 4 bases at V and 0 bases at J; junction bases unmatched: 4. Germline values: CDR1 SGHRS, CDR2 YFSETQ. The CDR3 runs 14 residues. The chain's CDR3 is CASSIQGHSYEQYF. The CDR3 DNA reads as TGCGCCAGCAGCATACAGGGGCACTCCTACGAGCAGTACTTC.

Ten or more counts support this clonotype. The chain joins TRBV3-1 to TRBJ2-3; D gene unclear. The CDR3 is made up of 13 amino acids. Trimming stripped 4 bases from V and 6 bases from J, with 11 bases between. The germline gives CDR1 LGHDT, CDR2 YNNKEL (reference sequence). CDR3 loop: CASSPRPWDTQYF. CDR3 nucleotides: TGTGCCAGCAGCCCGCGGCCGTGGGATACGCAGTATTTT.

This clonotype was seen repeatedly, ten times or more. The chain employs TRBV5-1 and TRBJ2-3; no clear D. V was shortened by 7 bases and J by 0 bases, with 12 bases between the two germline ends. Germline loops: CDR1 SGHRS, CDR2 YFSETQ. This CDR3 region has 14 residues. CDR3 bases: TGCGCCAGCGAACCTGGATCTAGCACAGATACGCAGTATTTT. Amino acid sequence: CASEPGSSTDTQYF.

In its sample, this clonotype was seen many times. The chain couples TRBV6-4 to TRBJ2-2; 10 bases fit TRBD1. There are 15 residues in the CDR3. Germline trimming cut 6 bases from V and 8 bases from J; bases unmatched to any gene: 9. From germline, CDR1 is MRHNA and CDR2 SNTAGT. In DNA, the CDR3 is TGTGCCAGCAGGAAGACAGGGGGCTCGTCTGGGGAGCTGTTTTTT. Translation gives CASRKTGGSSGELFF.

This clonotype was picked up many times. The CDR3 region is CASSPGDLTYEQYV. DNA for the CDR3: TGTGCCAGCAGCCCGGGGGACCTAACCTACGAGCAGTACGTC. The V gene is TRBV7-6, the J gene TRBJ2-7, with a tentative D call TRBD2 (6 bases). The CDR3 spans 14 residues. CDR1 and CDR2 from the germline V gene are SGHVS and FNYEAQ. Trimming removed 5 bases from V and 2 bases from J, with 13 bases in between.

This clonotype is medium-sized in the sample. The chain employs TRBV4-2 and TRBJ2-1; weak D call: TRBD1 (6 bases). Between the trimmed V and J ends, which lost 4 bases and 10 bases, there was a span of 17 bases. This CDR3 is 14 amino acids long. Germline V gene lookup returns CDR1 LGHNA and CDR2 YNFKEQ. The CDR3, as DNA: TGTGCCAGCAGCCCCAACCTGGAGACAGGAGAGCAGTTCTTC. Translated: CASSPNLETGEQFF.

This clonotype counts as medium-sized. The chain joins TRBV6-4 to TRBJ2-2; unclear D gene. The V gene's germline CDR1 is MRHNA and CDR2 SNTAGT. The length of the CDR3 is 13 residues. V was shortened by 10 bases and J by 3 bases, with 12 bases between the two germline ends. The CDR3 bases are TGTGCCACCCAGGCAGGAGACACCGGGGAGCTGTTTTTT. Residues: CATQAGDTGELFF.

This clonotype was detected once. The chain recombines TRBV5-5 with TRBJ2-5, with 10 bases aligning to TRBD1. V trimming: 3 bases; J trimming: 4 bases; junction bases outside the gene matches: 6. The CDR3 sequence is 15 residues long. Germline lookup yields CDR1 SGHKS and CDR2 YYEKEE (reference sequence). The CDR3: CASSWGQGTGETQYF. The CDR3, as DNA: TGTGCCAGCAGCTGGGGACAGGGGACGGGAGAGACCCAGTACTTC.

There are a few counts of this clonotype. The genes are TRBV12-3 or TRBV12-4 and TRBJ1-5; unclear D gene. Trimming took 6 bases from V and 4 from J, leaving 7 bases between them. This CDR3 is built from 12 residues. This chain's CDR3 is CASRLTNQPQHF. The CDR3 DNA reads as TGTGCCAGCAGGTTAACAAATCAGCCCCAGCATTTT.

The chain uses TRBV4-2 and TRBJ2-1; D unclear. The CDR3 runs to 14 residues. V dropped 4 bases and J dropped 8 bases, with 15 bases sitting between them. Germline lookup yields CDR1 LGHNA and CDR2 YNFKEQ. CDR3 coding DNA: TGTGCCAGCAGCCGATCCACCAATCCCGATGAGCAGTTCTTC. Amino acid sequence: CASSRSTNPDEQFF.

By frequency in the sample, this clonotype is medium-sized. The chain employs TRBV6-4 and TRBJ2-2; the match to TRBD1 covers 7 bases. This CDR3 contains 16 residues. From germline, CDR1 is MRHNA and CDR2 SNTAGT. V trimming: 6 bases; J trimming: 2 bases; junction bases outside the gene matches: 9. CDR3 sequence (DNA): TGTGCCAGCAGCAGCGACAGGGAACCTAACACCGGGGAGCTGTTTTTT. Translation gives CASSSDREPNTGELFF.

The table lists this clonotype with many counts. V and J are TRBV27 and TRBJ1-6; D is possibly TRBD1 (5 bases). The CDR3 extends over 14 amino acids. Germline V lookup: CDR1 MNHEY, CDR2 SMNVEV (reference sequence). V shed 7 bases and J shed 3 bases, with 10 bases lying between them. The CDR3 nucleotides are TGTGCCAGCATGTCAGGGATCTATAATTCACCCCTCCACTTT. Translated, it gives CASMSGIYNSPLHF.

This clonotype was seen repeatedly, ten times or more. The genes are TRBV12-3 or TRBV12-4 and TRBJ1-3; perhaps TRBD1 as D (5 bases). V lost 5 bases and J lost 2, with 7 bases in between. CDR3 length: 13 amino acids. CDR3 region: CASSPGPGNTIYF. The CDR3 region has the DNA TGTGCCAGCAGTCCAGGGCCTGGAAACACCATATATTTT.

This clonotype occurred many times. J is TRBJ2-3 and V is TRBV12-3 or TRBV12-4; TRBD1 matches 7 bases. The CDR3 consists of 15 residues. After removal of 6 bases from V and 4 bases from J, the junction contained 10 bases not matched to a gene. The CDR3 is CASSERQGSSDTQYF. CDR3 in DNA: TGTGCCAGCAGCGAAAGACAGGGTTCCTCAGATACGCAGTATTTT.

This clonotype was counted ten times or more. The genes are TRBV13 and TRBJ2-1; D is unresolved. The CDR3 is made up of 15 amino acids. Germline CDR1 reads PRHDT; CDR2 reads FYEKMQ (reference sequence). The germline V and J ends were trimmed by 7 bases and 4 bases, with 17 bases remaining between them. CDR3 amino acids: CASNTAGSGYNEQFF. In DNA, the CDR3 is TGTGCCAGCAACACCGCCGGATCAGGATACAATGAGCAGTTCTTC.

This clonotype was seen many times. The gene calls are TRBV15 and TRBJ2-5, with D maybe TRBD2 (6 bases). The ends were cut back, 4 bases at V and 5 bases at J, with 20 bases in the middle. This CDR3 has 16 amino acids. The germline CDR1 and CDR2 sequences are LNHNV and YYDKDF (reference sequence). CDR3 DNA: TGTGCCACCAGCACCCAGATTACTAGCACTGGGGAGACCCAGTACTTC. This codes for CATSTQITSTGETQYF.

The rearrangement links TRBV7-2 to TRBJ1-5; D ambiguous. The CDR3 runs 13 residues. Trimming took off 1 base at V and 3 bases at J, with 4 bases between the two ends. Germline CDR1 is SGHTA and CDR2 is FQGNSA. CDR3 bases: TGTGCCAGCAGCTTAGGGATCAATCAGCCCCAGCATTTT. It is translated as CASSLGINQPQHF.

This clonotype appeared many times. The chain employs TRBV6-2 or TRBV6-3 and TRBJ2-1; possibly TRBD1 or TRBD2 for D (6 bases each). Trimming cost V 7 bases and J 2 bases, with 12 bases left between them. Germline V gene data show CDR1 as MNHEY and CDR2 as SVGEGT. CDR3 length: 14 residues. The CDR3 sequence is CASNLGGAYNEQFF. DNA for the CDR3: TGTGCCAGCAACCTGGGGGGCGCCTACAATGAGCAGTTCTTC.

The rearrangement links TRBV20-1 to TRBJ1-1; weak D call: TRBD1 (5 bases). The CDR3 is made up of 14 amino acids. CDR1 DFQATT and CDR2 SNEGSKA come from the germline V gene (reference sequence). The V end was cut by 0 bases, the J end by 11 bases, with 19 bases between. As DNA, the CDR3 is TGCAGTGCTAGAGAAAACCTCTTGGCAGGGAAGGCTTTCTTT. As protein: CSARENLLAGKAFF.

Only a few counts were recorded for this clonotype. This chain uses TRBV4-1 with TRBJ2-7, with D possibly matching TRBD2 (6 bases). This CDR3 region has 13 residues. Trimming shortened V by 4 bases and J by 3 bases, and 10 bases separated the two germline ends. Germline lookup yields CDR1 MGHRA and CDR2 YSYEKL. The CDR3 loop is CASSLRLDYEQYF. DNA of the CDR3: TGCGCCAGCAGCCTACGACTAGACTACGAGCAGTACTTC.